The 18 T cell receptor beta chains reported below all come from one sample, sequenced in a study of CD8 T cells in Susac syndrome. RNA, at about 0.45 to 1 ug, was reverse transcribed with random hexamers. In TCRdb, the immunoSEQ multiplex PCR reads were re-called with MiXCR into one record per CDR3 protein. Of hundreds of thousands of distinct CDR3 sequences listed, 80% to 90% are singletons. Sequencing used CD8+ T cells from PBMCs. The receptors here all came from a human donor with multiple sclerosis.

The V and J genes are TRBV27 and TRBJ2-1, with no clear D. The CDR3 is 12 residues long. Looked up from germline, CDR1 is MNHEY and CDR2 is SMNVEV (reference sequence). V lost 2 bases to trimming and J lost 8 bases, with 7 bases between them. The CDR3 region is CASSLRKDEQFF. The CDR3 DNA reads TGTGCCAGCAGTTTAAGGAAAGATGAGCAGTTCTTC.

The chain joins TRBV10-3 to TRBJ1-4; TRBD1 matches at 9 bases. Looked up from germline, CDR1 is ENHRY and CDR2 is SYGVKD. The CDR3 is 17 residues long. V lost 0 bases, J lost 5 bases, and 7 bases stayed unmatched. Here the CDR3 reads CAISESLGGQGNEKLFF. The CDR3 region has the DNA TGTGCCATCAGTGAGTCGCTAGGGGGACAGGGCAATGAAAAACTGTTTTTT.

The chain combines TRBV20-1 with TRBJ2-4, with a possible D match to TRBD1 (5 bases). The V gene's germline CDR1 is DFQATT and CDR2 SNEGSKA (reference sequence). V was trimmed by 1 base and J by 5 bases, leaving 9 bases between them. The CDR3 consists of 13 residues. The CDR3 nucleotides read TGCAGTGCTAGAGGAAGGGGTCAAAACATTCAGTACTTC. Its translation is CSARGRGQNIQYF.

This clonotype was detected only once. CDR3 coding DNA: TGTGCCAGCAGCCCGGACGGGGGCGCTGGCTACACCTTC. Protein product: CASSPDGGAGYTF. V gene TRBV5-4 combines with J gene TRBJ1-2; D is possibly TRBD1 (6 bases). The CDR3 runs 13 residues. Germline CDR1 and CDR2: SGHNT and YYREEE (reference sequence). V lost 4 bases and J lost 7, with 14 bases in between.

In the case of this clonotype: The CDR3 does not close with the conserved phenylalanine or tryptophan, likely indicating a read error. CDR3 residues: CASSHRQGARNEQFL. For the CDR3, the DNA is TGTGCCAGCAGTCACAGACAGGGGGCGAGGAATGAGCAGTTCCTC. The rearrangement joins TRBV6-6 to TRBJ2-1, with 10 bases matching TRBD1. The germline CDR1 and CDR2 sequences are MNHNY and SVGAGI (reference sequence). The junction had 8 bases not matched to a gene; V was cut back by 5 bases and J by 7 bases. This CDR3 contains 15 residues.

This clonotype was observed a few times. The rearrangement joins TRBV7-8 to TRBJ2-5, with unresolved D. Trimming took 6 bases from V and 5 from J, leaving 13 bases between them. The CDR3 sequence is 13 residues long. Germline CDR1 and CDR2: SGHVS and FQNEAQ. This CDR3 is CASRDDVEETQYF. CDR3 nucleotides: TGTGCCAGCAGGGATGATGTGGAGGAGACCCAGTACTTC.

The V gene is TRBV27, the J gene TRBJ2-7, with 11 bases fitting TRBD1. Trimming removed 6 bases from V and 6 bases from J; junction bases left unmatched: 10. Germline V CDR1 and CDR2: MNHEY, SMNVEV (reference sequence). CDR3 length: 15 amino acids. CDR3 sequence: CASSLGTGGGGEQYF. CDR3 nucleotide sequence: TGTGCCAGCAGCCTCGGGACAGGGGGTGGGGGCGAGCAGTACTTC.

This clonotype was counted a single time. The chain combines TRBV7-8 with TRBJ2-1, with TRBD2 identical over 14 bases. CDR3 length equals 15 residues. With V trimmed by 1 base and J by 12 bases, 5 bases remained unmatched. CDR1 and CDR2 (germline): SGHVS, FQNEAQ. The CDR3 here is CASSLGGLAGAWQFF. CDR3 nucleotide sequence: TGTGCCAGCAGCTTAGGGGGACTAGCGGGAGCCTGGCAGTTCTTC.

V gene TRBV2 combines with J gene TRBJ2-1; TRBD2 aligns across 7 bases. V shed 1 base, J shed 4 bases, and the junction held 7 bases outside the gene matches. Germline V gene lookup returns CDR1 SNHLY and CDR2 FYNNEI. This CDR3 contains 16 residues. This CDR3 is CASSEGAGAMYNEQFF. The CDR3, as DNA: TGTGCCAGCAGTGAAGGGGCGGGAGCCATGTACAATGAGCAGTTCTTC.

The V call is TRBV7-9, the J call TRBJ2-7; D tentatively reads TRBD1 or TRBD2 (5 bases each). Between the trimmed V and J ends, which lost 5 bases and 2 bases, there was a span of 13 bases. CDR1 is SEHNR and CDR2 is FQNEAQ in the germline V gene (reference sequence). CDR3 length: 14 amino acids. DNA for the CDR3: TGTGCCAGCAGCGCTCGGGACGGCACCTACGAGCAGTACTTC. Residues: CASSARDGTYEQYF.

The chain combines TRBV20-1 with TRBJ2-7; 7 bases line up with TRBD2. The trim removed 0 bases at V and 2 bases at J, leaving 10 bases unmatched. The CDR3 is made up of 16 amino acids. CDR1 is DFQATT and CDR2 is SNEGSKA in the germline V gene (reference sequence). Here the CDR3 reads CSARDRGGLGTYEQYF. The CDR3 DNA reads TGCAGTGCTAGAGATCGCGGGGGATTGGGAACCTACGAGCAGTACTTC.

The chain has TRBV7-9 and TRBJ2-7; TRBD1 aligns across 10 bases. The CDR3 contains 14 residues. V gave up 4 bases and J gave up 6 bases; unmatched junction bases: 6. CDR1 SEHNR and CDR2 FQNEAQ come from the germline V gene (reference sequence). The DNA for the CDR3 is TGTGCCAGCAGCTCCGGGACAGGGGAACGCGAGCAGTACTTC. Translating it yields CASSSGTGEREQYF.

This clonotype was recorded once. The CDR3 sequence: CASSLVGTPYNEQFF. The CDR3 nucleotides read TGTGCCAGCAGCTTGGTAGGGACCCCCTACAATGAGCAGTTCTTC. The chain couples TRBV5-4 to TRBJ2-1, with D perhaps assigned TRBD1 or TRBD2 (5 bases each). The germline V and J ends were trimmed by 0 bases and 2 bases, with 9 bases remaining between them. Germline CDR1 is SGHNT and CDR2 is YYREEE (reference sequence). The CDR3 has 15 amino acids.

This chain connects TRBV12-3 or TRBV12-4 to TRBJ2-2; 10 positions agree with TRBD1. Losses at the gene ends were 6 bases for V and 4 bases for J; bases not matched to a gene: 5. The CDR3 extends over 15 amino acids. CDR3 DNA: TGTGCCAGCAGAATCGGGACAGGGGTCACCGGGGAGCTGTTTTTT. It specifies CASRIGTGVTGELFF.

The V call is TRBV5-5, the J call TRBJ2-7; 7 bases map to TRBD1. Germline CDR1 SGHKS, CDR2 YYEKEE (reference sequence). The CDR3 contains 15 residues. V lost 0 bases and J lost 3; bases outside the gene matches: 6. The CDR3 DNA reads TGTGCCAGCAGCTTGGCCCGTGACAGGGACTACGAGCAGTACTTC. It is translated as CASSLARDRDYEQYF.

V gene TRBV24-1 combines with J gene TRBJ2-7; D call uncertain. Trimming pared 6 bases from V and 2 bases from J, leaving 13 bases between. This CDR3 spans 14 amino acids. Germline CDR1 reads KGHDR; CDR2 reads SFDVKD. The CDR3 sequence is CATSLSSIPYEQYF. DNA for the CDR3: TGTGCCACCAGTCTTTCTAGTATCCCCTACGAGCAGTACTTC.

The table lists this clonotype with a count of one. The chain recombines TRBV27 with TRBJ2-7, with 7 bases matching TRBD2. Per germline, CDR1 MNHEY and CDR2 SMNVEV (reference sequence). The CDR3 extends over 15 amino acids. V lost 7 bases and J lost 4; bases outside the gene matches: 13. The CDR3 coding sequence is TGTGCCAGCACTATTAGCGGGCCTCAGGGTTACGAGCAGTACTTC. Encoded protein: CASTISGPQGYEQYF.

This chain joins TRBV28 and TRBJ1-5; D unresolved. The germline gives CDR1 MDHEN, CDR2 SYDVKM. Trimming took off 6 bases at V and 4 bases at J, with 16 bases between the two ends. The CDR3 has 15 amino acids. The CDR3 nucleotides read TGTGCCAGCAGCCATATCCCTGAGGGAAATCAGCCCCAGCATTTT. The encoded protein is CASSHIPEGNQPQHF.